This record looks at one T cell receptor (beta chain) sequence and its context. Sequencing was performed with immunoSEQ multiplex PCR; in TCRdb, only in-frame clones are kept and a portion is missing. Of 200,000 to 300,000 clones in the sample, around four fifths were seen once. This record comes from a study of blood T cell repertoires in COVID-19. Germline assignment: CDR1 SGHTA and CDR2 FQGTGA. The V segment lost 3 bases and the J segment 4 bases; nucleotides outside the gene matches: 6. The CDR3 has 14 amino acids. Sequencing used peripheral blood. The receptor comes from a man aged 50 to 60 with acute or convalescent COVID-19. This chain links TRBV7-3 with TRBJ2-7, with 7 bases identical to TRBD1. CDR3 nucleotide sequence: TGTGCCAGCAGCTTGACAGGGAATGTGTACGAGCAGTACTTC. It codes for CASSLTGNVYEQYF.